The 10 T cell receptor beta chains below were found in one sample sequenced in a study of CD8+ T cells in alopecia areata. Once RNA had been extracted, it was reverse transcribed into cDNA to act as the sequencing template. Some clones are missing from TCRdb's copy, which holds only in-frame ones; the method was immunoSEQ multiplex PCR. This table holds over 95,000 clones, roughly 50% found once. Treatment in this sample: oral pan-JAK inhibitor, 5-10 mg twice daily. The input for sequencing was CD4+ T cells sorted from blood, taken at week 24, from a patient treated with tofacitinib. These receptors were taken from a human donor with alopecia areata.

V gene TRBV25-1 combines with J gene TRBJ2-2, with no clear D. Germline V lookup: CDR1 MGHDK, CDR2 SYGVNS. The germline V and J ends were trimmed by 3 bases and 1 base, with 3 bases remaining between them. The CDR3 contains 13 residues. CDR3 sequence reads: CASSDRNTGELFF. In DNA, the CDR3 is TGTGCCAGCAGTGATAGGAACACCGGGGAGCTGTTTTTT.

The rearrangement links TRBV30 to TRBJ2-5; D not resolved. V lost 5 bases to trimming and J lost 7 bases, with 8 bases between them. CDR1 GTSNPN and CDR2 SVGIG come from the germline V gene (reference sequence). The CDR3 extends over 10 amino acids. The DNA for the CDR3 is TGTGCCTGGGGTGGCGGGACCCAGTACTTC. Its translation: CAWGGGTQYF.

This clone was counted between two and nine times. In nucleotides, the CDR3 is TGCGCCAGCAGCTCCTCCGGGACAGGGGTTGGCTACACCTTC. It specifies CASSSSGTGVGYTF. The genes are TRBV5-1 and TRBJ1-2; 10 bases agree with TRBD1. After removal of 3 bases from V and 7 bases from J, the junction contained 6 bases not matched to a gene. The germline gives CDR1 SGHRS, CDR2 YFSETQ. The CDR3 runs 14 residues.

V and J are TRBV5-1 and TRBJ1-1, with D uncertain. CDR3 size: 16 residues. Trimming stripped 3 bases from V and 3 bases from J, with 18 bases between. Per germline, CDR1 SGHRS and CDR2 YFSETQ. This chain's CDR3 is CASSSGLLGVDTEAFF. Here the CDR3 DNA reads TGCGCCAGCAGCTCAGGACTCCTGGGCGTCGACACTGAAGCTTTCTTT.

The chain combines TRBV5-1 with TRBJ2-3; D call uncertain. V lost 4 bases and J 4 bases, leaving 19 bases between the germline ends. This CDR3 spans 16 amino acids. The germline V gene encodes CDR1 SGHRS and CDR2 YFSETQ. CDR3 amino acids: CASSPTPENTADTQYF. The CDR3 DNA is TGCGCCAGCAGCCCGACTCCAGAGAATACGGCAGATACGCAGTATTTT.

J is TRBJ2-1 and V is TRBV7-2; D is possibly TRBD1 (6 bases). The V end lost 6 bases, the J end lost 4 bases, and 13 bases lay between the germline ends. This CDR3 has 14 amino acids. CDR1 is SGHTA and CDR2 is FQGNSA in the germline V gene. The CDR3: CASSPGQQYNEQFF. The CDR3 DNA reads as TGTGCCAGCAGTCCCGGACAGCAGTACAATGAGCAGTTCTTC.

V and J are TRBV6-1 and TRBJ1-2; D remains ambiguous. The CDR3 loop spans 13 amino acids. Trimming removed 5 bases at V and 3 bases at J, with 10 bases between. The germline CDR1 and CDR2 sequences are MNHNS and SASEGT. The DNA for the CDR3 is TGTGCCAGCAGTCGGGCAAGCGACTATGGCTACACCTTC. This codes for CASSRASDYGYTF.

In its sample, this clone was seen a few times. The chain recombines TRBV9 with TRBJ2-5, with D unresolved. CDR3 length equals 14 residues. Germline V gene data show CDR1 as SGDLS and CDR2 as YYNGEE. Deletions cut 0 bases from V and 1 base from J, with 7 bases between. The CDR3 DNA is TGTGCCAGCAGCGTAGGGCCTTTCCAAGAGACCCAGTACTTC. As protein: CASSVGPFQETQYF.

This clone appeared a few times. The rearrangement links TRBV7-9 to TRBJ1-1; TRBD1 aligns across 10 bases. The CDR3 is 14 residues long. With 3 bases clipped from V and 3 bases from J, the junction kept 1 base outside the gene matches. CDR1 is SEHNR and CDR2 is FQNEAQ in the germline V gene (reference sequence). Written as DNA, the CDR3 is TGTGCCAGCAGCTTTGACAGGGGGCACACTGAAGCTTTCTTT. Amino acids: CASSFDRGHTEAFF.

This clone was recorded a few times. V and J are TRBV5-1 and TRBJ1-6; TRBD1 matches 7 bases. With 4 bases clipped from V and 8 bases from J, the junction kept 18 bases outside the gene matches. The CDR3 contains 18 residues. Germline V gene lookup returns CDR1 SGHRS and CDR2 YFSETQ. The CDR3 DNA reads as TGCGCCAGCAGCCTGACAGGGTTGGCCACGATTCGGGATTCACCCCTCCACTTT. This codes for CASSLTGLATIRDSPLHF.